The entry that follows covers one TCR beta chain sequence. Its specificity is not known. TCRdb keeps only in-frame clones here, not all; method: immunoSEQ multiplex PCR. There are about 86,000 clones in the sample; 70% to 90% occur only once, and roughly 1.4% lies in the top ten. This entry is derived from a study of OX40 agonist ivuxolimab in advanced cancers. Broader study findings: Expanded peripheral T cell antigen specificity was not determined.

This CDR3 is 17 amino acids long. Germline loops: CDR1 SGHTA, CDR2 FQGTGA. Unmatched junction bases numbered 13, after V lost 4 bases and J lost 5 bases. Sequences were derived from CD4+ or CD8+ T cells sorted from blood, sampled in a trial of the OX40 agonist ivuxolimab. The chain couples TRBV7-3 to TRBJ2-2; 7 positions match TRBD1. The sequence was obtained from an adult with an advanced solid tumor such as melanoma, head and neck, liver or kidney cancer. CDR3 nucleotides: TGTGCCAGCAGCTCAATCCCTGCTTTCAGGGGGACCGGGGAGCTGTTTTTT. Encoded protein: CASSSIPAFRGTGELFF.